This T cell receptor (beta chain) originates from a study of T cells after somatic rescue of genetic block. Clones were read by immunoSEQ multiplex PCR, and TCRdb kept only the in-frame ones, dropping some. This sample has tens of thousands of clones, with more than 75% found just once. This CDR3 spans 16 amino acids. The junction had 3 bases not matched to a gene; V was cut back by 1 base and J by 3 bases. CDR1 is SGHRS, CDR2 YFSETQ, per germline. The sequence derives from a man under 40. The V and J genes are TRBV5-1 and TRBJ2-5; 13 nucleotides match TRBD2. Sequencing input: peripheral blood mononuclear cells (PBMCs). The CDR3 loop is CASSLQGLAGEETQYF. The CDR3 DNA follows: TGCGCCAGCAGCTTGCAAGGACTAGCGGGAGAAGAGACCCAGTACTTC.